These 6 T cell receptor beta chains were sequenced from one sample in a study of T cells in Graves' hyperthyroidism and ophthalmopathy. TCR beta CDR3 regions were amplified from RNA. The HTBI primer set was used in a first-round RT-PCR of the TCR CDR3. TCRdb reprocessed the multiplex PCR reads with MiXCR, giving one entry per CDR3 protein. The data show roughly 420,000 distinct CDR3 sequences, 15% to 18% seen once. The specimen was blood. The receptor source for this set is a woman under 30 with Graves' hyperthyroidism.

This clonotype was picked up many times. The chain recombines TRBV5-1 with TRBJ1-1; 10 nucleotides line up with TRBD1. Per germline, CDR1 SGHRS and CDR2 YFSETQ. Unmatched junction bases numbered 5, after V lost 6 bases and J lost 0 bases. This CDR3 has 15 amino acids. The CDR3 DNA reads TGCGCCAGCACCGGACAGGGGGGTATGAACACTGAAGCTTTCTTT. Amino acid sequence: CASTGQGGMNTEAFF.

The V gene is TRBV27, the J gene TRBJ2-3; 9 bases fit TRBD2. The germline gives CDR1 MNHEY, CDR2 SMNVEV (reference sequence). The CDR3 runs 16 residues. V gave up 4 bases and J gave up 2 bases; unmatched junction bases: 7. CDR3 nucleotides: TGTGCCAGCAGTTCTTCTAGCGGGGTTTTCACAGATACGCAGTATTTT. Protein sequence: CASSSSSGVFTDTQYF.

CDR3 sequence: CATRPRAGGKRDTEAFF. CDR3 in DNA: TGTGCCACCAGACCCAGGGCAGGGGGCAAGAGGGACACTGAAGCTTTCTTT. The chain carries TRBV24-1 and TRBJ1-1; TRBD1 agrees at 8 bases. Germline values: CDR1 KGHDR, CDR2 SFDVKD. The V segment lost 7 bases and the J segment 3 bases; nucleotides outside the gene matches: 15. The CDR3 sequence is 17 residues long.

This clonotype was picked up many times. DNA for the CDR3: TGTGCCAGCAGTTGGTTCCGGGACGGACCTTCCTGGGGCAATCAGCCCCAGCATTTT. The encoded protein is CASSWFRDGPSWGNQPQHF. The V and J genes are TRBV6-2 or TRBV6-3 and TRBJ1-5, with TRBD1 as a possible D gene (5 bases). CDR3 length: 19 residues. V was pared by 4 bases and J by 2 bases, with 24 bases between. Germline V lookup: CDR1 MNHEY, CDR2 SVGEGT.

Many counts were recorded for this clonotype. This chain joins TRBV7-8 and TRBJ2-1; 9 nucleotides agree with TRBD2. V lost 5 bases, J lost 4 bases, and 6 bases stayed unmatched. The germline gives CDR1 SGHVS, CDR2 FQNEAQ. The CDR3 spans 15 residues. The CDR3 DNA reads TGTGCCAGCAGCCTGCGGGAGGGCCCATACAATGAGCAGTTCTTC. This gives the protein CASSLREGPYNEQFF.

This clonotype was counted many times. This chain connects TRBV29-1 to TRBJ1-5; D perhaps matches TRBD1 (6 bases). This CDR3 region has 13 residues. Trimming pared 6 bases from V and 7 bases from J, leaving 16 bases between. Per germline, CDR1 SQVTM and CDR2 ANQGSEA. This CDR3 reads CSVAQGLEQPQHF. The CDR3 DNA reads TGCAGCGTCGCTCAGGGGTTAGAGCAGCCCCAGCATTTT.